The 16 T cell receptor beta chains reported below all come from one sample, sequenced in a study of T-cell memory formation after mild COVID-19. One entry per CDR3 protein, called by TCRdb with MiXCR from the 5' RACE reads. The data show some 120,000 distinct CDR3 sequences, with about a sixth seen just once and roughly 5.2% held by the top ten. The sample taken for sequencing was PBMCs or a T cell subset sorted from them (not recorded which). All receptors derive from a man between 18 and 35 years old who had mild COVID-19 (a few samples of this study predate the infection). Cell type and time point are not known.

The chain uses TRBV19 and TRBJ2-1; D possibly uses TRBD1 or TRBD2 (5 bases each). Trimming cost V 6 bases and J 4 bases, with 10 bases left between them. Germline CDR1 reads LNHDA; CDR2 reads SQIVND (reference sequence). The CDR3 sequence is 13 residues long. CDR3 DNA: TGTGCCAGTAGCCAGGGACCTTACAATGAGCAGTTCTTC. This codes for CASSQGPYNEQFF.

This chain joins TRBV4-3 and TRBJ1-5; D not resolved. Germline values: CDR1 LGHNA, CDR2 YSLEER. The CDR3 is made up of 16 amino acids. V was pared by 0 bases and J by 0 bases, with 9 bases between. CDR3 region: CASSQDVRGSNQPQHF. The CDR3 DNA is TGCGCCAGCAGCCAAGATGTCCGGGGTAGCAATCAGCCCCAGCATTTT.

V usage is TRBV4-2 and J usage is TRBJ1-6; 7 nucleotides agree with TRBD1. The CDR3 is 15 amino acids. V trimming: 4 bases; J trimming: 6 bases; junction bases outside the gene matches: 6. CDR1 and CDR2 (germline): LGHNA, YNFKEQ. The CDR3 here is CASSPVAGGNSPLHF. CDR3 nucleotide sequence: TGTGCCAGCAGCCCCGTCGCAGGGGGTAATTCACCCCTCCACTTT.

The chain has TRBV5-1 and TRBJ1-4; unclear D gene. Per the germline V gene, CDR1 is SGHRS and CDR2 is YFSETQ. The CDR3 has 14 amino acids. V lost 3 bases and J 2 bases, leaving 8 bases between the germline ends. CDR3 coding DNA: TGCGCCAGCAGCTCGGACTTGACTAATGAAAAACTGTTTTTT. This gives the protein CASSSDLTNEKLFF.

This clonotype was seen a handful of times. The chain recombines TRBV5-6 with TRBJ2-3; D is ambiguous. V gave up 5 bases and J gave up 2 bases, with 9 bases separating them. CDR1 and CDR2 (germline): SGHDT, YYEEEE. This CDR3 spans 13 amino acids. The DNA for the CDR3 is TGTGCCAGCAGGTGGTATGACACAGATACGCAGTATTTT. Translated: CASRWYDTDTQYF.

The rearrangement links TRBV20-1 to TRBJ1-2; D is unresolved. The CDR3 length is 11 residues. V gave up 1 base and J gave up 4 bases, with 4 bases separating them. Germline CDR1 reads DFQATT; CDR2 reads SNEGSKA (reference sequence). The CDR3 loop reads CSARGPYGYTF. The CDR3 nucleotides read TGCAGTGCTAGAGGCCCCTATGGCTACACCTTC.

The chain uses TRBV7-2 and TRBJ1-1; 11 bases agree with TRBD1. J was trimmed by 4 bases and V by 4 bases; bases with no gene match: 5. CDR1 SGHTA and CDR2 FQGNSA come from the germline V gene. The CDR3 has 15 amino acids. The CDR3 DNA sequence: TGTGCCAGCAGCTCGACCGGGACAGGGGGCACTGAAGCTTTCTTT. Protein: CASSSTGTGGTEAFF.

This clonotype was found a few times. J is TRBJ2-7 and V is TRBV4-3; D may be TRBD2 (8 bases). V was shortened by 1 base and J by 0 bases, with 19 bases between the two germline ends. The CDR3 covers 18 residues. Germline V gene sequence: CDR1 LGHNA, CDR2 YSLEER. In DNA, the CDR3 is TGCGCCAGCAGCCAAGCCAGGGGGACCGGGGGGGCCTCCTACGAGCAGTACTTC. Protein sequence: CASSQARGTGGASYEQYF.

By sample share, this clonotype is medium-sized. The chain joins TRBV7-2 to TRBJ1-5; the D is unclear. There are 13 residues in the CDR3. Germline CDR1 reads SGHTA; CDR2 reads FQGNSA. Trimming left V 2 bases short and J 2 bases short, with 4 bases between. DNA of the CDR3: TGTGCCAGCAGCTTATCCGGCAATCAGCCCCAGCATTTT. It codes for CASSLSGNQPQHF.

The sample holds a few counts of this clonotype. V is TRBV24-1 and J is TRBJ2-5; no firm D call. Germline values: CDR1 KGHDR, CDR2 SFDVKD. V was shortened by 3 bases and J by 5 bases, with 9 bases between the two germline ends. CDR3 length: 13 residues. CDR3 nucleotide sequence: TGTGCCACCAGTGATGAGGTTAGGGAGACCCAGTACTTC. It translates to CATSDEVRETQYF.

This clonotype was seen a few times. The rearrangement uses TRBV27 and TRBJ2-5, with 13 bases that match TRBD2. CDR3 length: 17 amino acids. CDR1 and CDR2 from the germline V gene are MNHEY and SMNVEV (reference sequence). V lost 6 bases to trimming and J lost 1 base; unmatched junction nucleotides: 8. CDR3 DNA: TGTGCCAGCAGACGGACTAGCGGGGGTCGGGGCCAAGAGACCCAGTACTTC. Encoded protein: CASRRTSGGRGQETQYF.

This clonotype was recorded a few times. The chain recombines TRBV5-5 with TRBJ2-4; a weak D match, TRBD1 (5 bases). Trimming pared 2 bases from V and 0 bases from J, leaving 9 bases between. The V gene's germline CDR1 is SGHKS and CDR2 YYEKEE (reference sequence). The CDR3 runs to 15 residues. CDR3 coding DNA: TGTGCCAGCAGCTTAACAGGAGTAGCCAAAAACATTCAGTACTTC. It encodes CASSLTGVAKNIQYF.

The chain combines TRBV7-2 with TRBJ2-5; a weak D match, TRBD1 (5 bases). The germline V gene has CDR1 SGHTA and CDR2 FQGNSA. CDR3 size: 13 residues. V lost 5 bases to trimming and J lost 3 bases, with 10 bases between them. The CDR3 DNA sequence: TGTGCCAGCAGCACACAGGCGAAAGAGACCCAGTACTTC. Its protein is CASSTQAKETQYF.

The chain carries TRBV6-2 or TRBV6-3 and TRBJ2-2; 8 bases align to TRBD1. CDR1 is MNHEY, CDR2 SVGEGT, per germline. The CDR3 has 15 amino acids. The ends lost 6 bases at V and 5 bases at J; junction bases unmatched: 8. CDR3 nucleotide sequence: TGTGCCAGCAGCCCCCCAGGGGGCTATACCGGGGAGCTGTTTTTT. Translating it yields CASSPPGGYTGELFF.

The genes are TRBV10-1 and TRBJ2-7; D uncertain. V lost 0 bases and J 0 bases, leaving 6 bases between the germline ends. The CDR3 totals 14 residues. From germline, CDR1 is WNHNN and CDR2 SYGVQD (reference sequence). The CDR3 DNA follows: TGCGCCAGCAGTGAGTCGTGGGCCTCCTACGAGCAGTACTTC. Translating gives CASSESWASYEQYF.

This clonotype was observed a few times. The CDR3 nucleotides read TGTGCCAGCAGTCCCGGACAGCTATACGAGCAGTACGTC. This sequence encodes CASSPGQLYEQYV. The V and J genes are TRBV28 and TRBJ2-7, with a tentative D call TRBD1 (6 bases). The CDR3 totals 13 residues. Germline CDR1 is MDHEN and CDR2 is SYDVKM. Deletions cut 5 bases from V and 4 bases from J, with 12 bases between.